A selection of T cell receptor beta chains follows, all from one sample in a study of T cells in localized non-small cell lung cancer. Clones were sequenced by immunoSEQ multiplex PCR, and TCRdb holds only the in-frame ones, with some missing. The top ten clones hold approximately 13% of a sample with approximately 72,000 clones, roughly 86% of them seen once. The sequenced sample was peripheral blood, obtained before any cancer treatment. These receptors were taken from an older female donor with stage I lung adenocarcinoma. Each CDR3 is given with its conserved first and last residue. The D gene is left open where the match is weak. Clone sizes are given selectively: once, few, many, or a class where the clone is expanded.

CDR3: CASSPTEHTGNTIYF; DNA: TGTGCCAGCTCTCCGACGGAACACACTGGAAACACCATATATTTT; J: TRBJ1-3; length: 15; D: .; size: .; V: TRBV18
CDR3: CASSESRQGGNEQFF; DNA: TGTGCCAGCAGTGAATCGAGACAGGGTGGGAATGAGCAGTTCTTC; J: TRBJ2-1; length: 15; D: TRBD1; size: once; V: TRBV6-1
CDR3: CASSPAGRDGNTIYF; DNA: TGTGCCAGCTCACCAGCAGGCAGGGATGGAAACACCATATATTTT; J: TRBJ1-3; length: 15; D: .; size: .; V: TRBV18
CDR3: CASSEALGEQFF; DNA: TGCGCCAGCAGTGAGGCCTTAGGGGAGCAGTTCTTC; J: TRBJ2-1; length: 12; D: .; size: .; V: TRBV10-2
CDR3: CASAQGWTNQETQYF; DNA: TGTGCCAGCGCGCAGGGATGGACTAACCAAGAGACCCAGTACTTC; J: TRBJ2-5; length: 15; D: .; size: .; V: TRBV9
CDR3: CASSNGASNQPQHF; DNA: TGTGCCAGTAGTAACGGGGCTAGCAATCAGCCCCAGCATTTT; J: TRBJ1-5; length: 14; D: .; size: .; V: TRBV19
CDR3: CSATDHGNNEQFF; DNA: TGCAGCGCGACAGATCATGGGAACAATGAGCAGTTCTTC; J: TRBJ2-1; length: 13; D: .; size: once; V: TRBV29-1
CDR3: CASRGQGSYNSPLHF; DNA: TGTGCCAGCAGAGGACAGGGCTCCTATAATTCACCCCTCCACTTT; J: TRBJ1-6; length: 15; D: TRBD1; size: .; V: TRBV2
CDR3: CAWLRWGRGGYEQYF; DNA: TGTGCCTGGCTCAGGTGGGGCAGGGGAGGCTACGAGCAGTACTTC; J: TRBJ2-7; length: 15; D: .; size: .; V: TRBV30
CDR3: CASIPDRFHYGYTF; DNA: TGTGCCAGCATCCCTGACAGGTTTCACTATGGCTACACCTTC; J: TRBJ1-2; length: 14; D: .; size: .; V: TRBV5-4
CDR3: CASNNLTSTDTQYF; DNA: TGTGCCAGTAATAACCTTACTAGCACAGATACGCAGTATTTT; J: TRBJ2-3; length: 14; D: .; size: .; V: TRBV19
CDR3: CSASSRYEQYF; DNA: TGCAGTGCTAGTTCTCGCTACGAGCAGTACTTC; J: TRBJ2-7; length: 11; D: .; size: .; V: TRBV20-1
CDR3: CAWSPLAGTGELFF; DNA: TGTGCCTGGAGTCCCCTAGCGGGTACCGGGGAGCTGTTTTTT; J: TRBJ2-2; length: 14; D: TRBD2; size: once; V: TRBV30
CDR3: CASSTDIHYGYTF; DNA: TGTGCCAGTAGTACGGACATCCACTATGGCTACACCTTC; J: TRBJ1-2; length: 13; D: .; size: .; V: TRBV19
CDR3: CASSPTASGTDTQYF; DNA: TGTGCCAGCAGCCCAACGGCTAGCGGAACAGATACGCAGTATTTT; J: TRBJ2-3; length: 15; D: TRBD2; size: .; V: TRBV7-6
CDR3: CASTLLDIPGNTIYF; DNA: TGTGCCAGCACTCTGCTGGATATTCCTGGAAACACCATATATTTT; J: TRBJ1-3; length: 15; D: .; size: many; V: TRBV2
CDR3: CASSPPVVDEQYF; DNA: TGTGCCAGCTCACCACCGGTAGTAGACGAGCAGTACTTC; J: TRBJ2-7; length: 13; D: .; size: .; V: TRBV18
CDR3: CASSFTGQEETQYF; DNA: TGCGCCAGCAGCTTTACGGGACAGGAAGAGACCCAGTACTTC; J: TRBJ2-5; length: 14; D: TRBD1; size: .; V: TRBV5-1
CDR3: CASSAGGTNEKLFF; DNA: TGCGCCAGCAGCGCAGGGGGGACTAATGAAAAACTGTTTTTT; J: TRBJ1-4; length: 14; D: TRBD1; size: .; V: TRBV5-1
CDR3: CASSPTDRDTEAFF; DNA: TGTGCCAGCAGCCCTACCGACAGGGACACTGAAGCTTTCTTT; J: TRBJ1-1; length: 14; D: TRBD1; size: .; V: TRBV11-3
CDR3: CASSFTHATNEKLFF; DNA: TGTGCCAGCAGCTTCACCCATGCAACTAATGAAAAACTGTTTTTT; J: TRBJ1-4; length: 15; D: .; size: .; V: TRBV11-2
CDR3: CASSPQGTGSYEQYF; DNA: TGTGCCAGCAGCCCCCAGGGGACAGGGTCCTACGAGCAGTACTTC; J: TRBJ2-7; length: 15; D: TRBD1; size: .; V: TRBV5-5
CDR3: CASSSFSRSVNEQFF; DNA: TGTGCCAGCAGCTCCTTCTCCAGGAGCGTCAATGAGCAGTTCTTC; J: TRBJ2-1; length: 15; D: .; size: .; V: TRBV11-3
CDR3: CASSVGQSETQYF; DNA: TGTGCCAGCAGCGTAGGCCAGTCCGAGACCCAGTACTTC; J: TRBJ2-5; length: 13; D: .; size: .; V: TRBV9
CDR3: CASTERTANYGYTF; DNA: TGTGCCAGCACCGAAAGGACAGCCAACTATGGCTACACCTTC; J: TRBJ1-2; length: 14; D: .; size: few; V: TRBV6-1
CDR3: CSVVGQGEYGYTF; DNA: TGCAGCGTTGTTGGACAGGGGGAGTATGGCTACACCTTC; J: TRBJ1-2; length: 13; D: TRBD1; size: few; V: TRBV29-1
CDR3: CASRAGLAGSYEQYF; DNA: TGTGCCAGCAGGGCGGGACTAGCGGGCTCCTACGAGCAGTACTTC; J: TRBJ2-7; length: 15; D: TRBD2; size: few; V: TRBV2
CDR3: CASSLLQGQGNTEAFF; DNA: TGCGCCAGCAGCTTACTACAGGGGCAGGGGAACACTGAAGCTTTCTTT; J: TRBJ1-1; length: 16; D: TRBD1; size: .; V: TRBV5-1
CDR3: CASSESMGASTDTQYF; DNA: TGCGCCAGCAGTGAGTCGATGGGGGCTAGCACAGATACGCAGTATTTT; J: TRBJ2-3; length: 16; D: .; size: .; V: TRBV10-1
CDR3: CASSLVQGASEQYF; DNA: TGTGCCAGCAGCTTGGTCCAGGGGGCTTCCGAGCAGTACTTC; J: TRBJ2-7; length: 14; D: TRBD1; size: .; V: TRBV5-4
CDR3: CASSLSLGNTGELFF; DNA: TGCGCCAGCAGCTTGTCGCTAGGGAACACCGGGGAGCTGTTTTTT; J: TRBJ2-2; length: 15; D: .; size: once; V: TRBV5-1
CDR3: CASSRLAGGGIRADTQYF; DNA: TGTGCCAGTAGTAGACTAGCGGGAGGGGGCATCCGGGCTGATACGCAGTATTTT; J: TRBJ2-3; length: 18; D: TRBD2; size: .; V: TRBV19
CDR3: CASSERAGRHTGELFF; DNA: TGTGCCAGCAGTGAAAGGGCAGGGAGGCACACCGGGGAGCTGTTTTTT; J: TRBJ2-2; length: 16; D: .; size: .; V: TRBV25-1
CDR3: CASSRSGSYEQYF; DNA: TGTGCCAGCAGTCGTAGCGGTTCCTACGAGCAGTACTTC; J: TRBJ2-7; length: 13; D: .; size: .; V: TRBV7-2
CDR3: CASSAGLNQPQHF; DNA: TGTGCCAGCAGCGCAGGGCTTAATCAGCCCCAGCATTTT; J: TRBJ1-5; length: 13; D: .; size: .; V: TRBV6-1
CDR3: CASRKGTYEQYF; DNA: TGCGCCAGCAGGAAAGGGACCTACGAGCAGTACTTC; J: TRBJ2-7; length: 12; D: .; size: once; V: TRBV5-1
CDR3: CASSEDGLTLNEQYF; DNA: TGTGCCAGCAGTGAAGATGGACTTACTCTAAACGAGCAGTACTTC; J: TRBJ2-7; length: 15; D: .; size: .; V: TRBV6-1
CDR3: CASSLYPSGAPPRSYNEQFF; DNA: TGTGCCAGCAGCTTATACCCTAGCGGGGCACCTCCCCGCTCCTACAATGAGCAGTTCTTC; J: TRBJ2-1; length: 20; D: TRBD2; size: .; V: TRBV7-3
CDR3: CASSLTDFNEQFF; DNA: TGCGCCAGCAGCTTGACCGATTTCAATGAGCAGTTCTTC; J: TRBJ2-1; length: 13; D: .; size: .; V: TRBV5-1
CDR3: CASSKVGWRSPYEQYF; DNA: TGTGCCAGCAGCAAGGTGGGATGGCGCTCCCCCTACGAGCAGTACTTC; J: TRBJ2-7; length: 16; D: .; size: .; V: TRBV21-1
CDR3: CASSLQTGGKTYEQYF; DNA: TGTGCCAGCAGCTTACAGACAGGGGGTAAAACCTACGAGCAGTACTTC; J: TRBJ2-7; length: 16; D: TRBD1; size: .; V: TRBV11-3
CDR3: CASTRRDYGYTF; DNA: TGTGCCAGCACCCGGAGAGACTATGGCTACACCTTC; J: TRBJ1-2; length: 12; D: .; size: .; V: TRBV5-5
CDR3: CASSRGQGALRDLMNTEAFF; DNA: TGTGCCAGTAGTAGGGGACAGGGGGCCCTTCGGGATCTCATGAACACTGAAGCTTTCTTT; J: TRBJ1-1; length: 20; D: TRBD1; size: .; V: TRBV19
CDR3: CASREGITLGYTF; DNA: TGTGCCAGTAGGGAGGGAATAACTCTTGGCTACACCTTC; J: TRBJ1-2; length: 13; D: .; size: .; V: TRBV19
CDR3: CASSKMLNNEQFF; DNA: TGTGCCAGCTCGAAGATGCTAAACAATGAGCAGTTCTTC; J: TRBJ2-1; length: 13; D: .; size: .; V: TRBV11-2
CDR3: CASSFRRGSGNTIYF; DNA: TGTGCCAGCAGCTTTCGGAGGGGCTCTGGAAACACCATATATTTT; J: TRBJ1-3; length: 15; D: .; size: .; V: TRBV5-6
CDR3: CASSPTVRDTEAFF; DNA: TGTGCCAGCAGCCCGACCGTTAGGGACACTGAAGCTTTCTTT; J: TRBJ1-1; length: 14; D: .; size: .; V: TRBV7-9
CDR3: CASSPRDGSYEQYF; DNA: TGTGCCAGCAGCCCTCGGGACGGGTCCTACGAGCAGTACTTC; J: TRBJ2-7; length: 14; D: .; size: .; V: TRBV11-3
CDR3: CASSVYPGVQETQYF; DNA: TGTGCCAGCAGCGTTTATCCGGGAGTCCAAGAGACCCAGTACTTC; J: TRBJ2-5; length: 15; D: .; size: .; V: TRBV7-3
CDR3: CASSLERTGELFF; DNA: TGTGCCAGCAGCTTAGAACGGACCGGGGAGCTGTTTTTT; J: TRBJ2-2; length: 13; D: .; size: once; V: TRBV11-2
CDR3: CASSSPGLAGGSSYNEQFF; DNA: TGCGCCAGCAGCTCTCCGGGACTAGCGGGAGGGAGCTCCTACAATGAGCAGTTCTTC; J: TRBJ2-1; length: 19; D: TRBD2; size: .; V: TRBV5-1
CDR3: CASSQGQGHQPQHF; DNA: TGTGCCAGCAGTCAAGGACAGGGGCATCAGCCCCAGCATTTT; J: TRBJ1-5; length: 14; D: TRBD1; size: few; V: TRBV2
CDR3: CAWTDGRANYGYTF; DNA: TGTGCCTGGACCGATGGCAGAGCTAACTATGGCTACACCTTC; J: TRBJ1-2; length: 14; D: .; size: .; V: TRBV30
CDR3: CASSRTATSYEQYF; DNA: TGTGCCAGTAGTAGGACAGCTACCTCCTACGAGCAGTACTTC; J: TRBJ2-7; length: 14; D: .; size: .; V: TRBV19